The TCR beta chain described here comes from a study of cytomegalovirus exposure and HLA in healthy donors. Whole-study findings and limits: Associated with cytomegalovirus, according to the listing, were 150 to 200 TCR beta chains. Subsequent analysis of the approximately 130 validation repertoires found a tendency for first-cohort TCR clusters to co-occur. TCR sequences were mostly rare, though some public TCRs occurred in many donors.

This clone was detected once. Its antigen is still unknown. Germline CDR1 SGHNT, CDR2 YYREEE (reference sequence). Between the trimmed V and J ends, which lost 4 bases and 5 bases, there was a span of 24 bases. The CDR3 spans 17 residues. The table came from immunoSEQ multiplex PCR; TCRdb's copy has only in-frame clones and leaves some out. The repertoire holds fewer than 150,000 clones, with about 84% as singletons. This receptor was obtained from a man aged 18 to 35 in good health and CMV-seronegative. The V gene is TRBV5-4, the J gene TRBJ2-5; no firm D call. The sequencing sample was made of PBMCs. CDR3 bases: TGTGCCAGCAGCCCCATGAGAGATGCGGCTCCTACGGAGACCCAGTACTTC. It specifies CASSPMRDAAPTETQYF.